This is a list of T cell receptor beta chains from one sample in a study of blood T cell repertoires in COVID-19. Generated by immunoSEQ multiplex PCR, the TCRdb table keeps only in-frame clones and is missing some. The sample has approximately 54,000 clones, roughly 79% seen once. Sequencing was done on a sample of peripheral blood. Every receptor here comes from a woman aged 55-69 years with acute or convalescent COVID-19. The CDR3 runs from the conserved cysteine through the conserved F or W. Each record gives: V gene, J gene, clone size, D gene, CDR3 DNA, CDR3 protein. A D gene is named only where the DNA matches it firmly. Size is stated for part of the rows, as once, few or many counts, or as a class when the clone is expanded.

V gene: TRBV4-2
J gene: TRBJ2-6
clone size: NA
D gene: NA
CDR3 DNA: TGTGCCAGCAGCCTACACCACAGCTCTGGGGCCAACGTCCTGACTTTC
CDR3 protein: CASSLHHSSGANVLTF

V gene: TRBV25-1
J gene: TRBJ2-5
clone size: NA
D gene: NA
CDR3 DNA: TGTGCCAGCAGTGAGGTGGACAGCCAAGAGACCCAGTACTTC
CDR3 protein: CASSEVDSQETQYF

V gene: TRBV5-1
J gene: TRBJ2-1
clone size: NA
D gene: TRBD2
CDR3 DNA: TGCGCCAGCAGCTTGTCCCAGCGGGACTTATACAATGAGCAGTTCTTC
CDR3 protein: CASSLSQRDLYNEQFF

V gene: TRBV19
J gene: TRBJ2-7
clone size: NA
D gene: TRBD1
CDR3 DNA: TGTGCCAGTAGTATAGGCCGACAGGGGGTCTACGAGCAGTACTTC
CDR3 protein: CASSIGRQGVYEQYF

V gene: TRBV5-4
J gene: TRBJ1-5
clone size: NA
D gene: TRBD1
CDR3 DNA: TGTGCCAGCAGCCGATATGGGACAGGGGATCAGCCCCAGCATTTT
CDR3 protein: CASSRYGTGDQPQHF

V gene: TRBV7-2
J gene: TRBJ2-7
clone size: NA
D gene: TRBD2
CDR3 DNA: TGTGCCAGCAGTTACACTAGCGGGGCCTACGAGCAGTACTTC
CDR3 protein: CASSYTSGAYEQYF

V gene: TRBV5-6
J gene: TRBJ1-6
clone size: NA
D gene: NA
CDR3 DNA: TGTGCCAGCAGAGGGGAAGGGTTGCTTAATTCACCCCTCCACTTT
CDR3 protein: CASRGEGLLNSPLHF

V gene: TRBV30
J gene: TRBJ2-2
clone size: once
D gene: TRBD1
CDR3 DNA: TGTGCCTGGAACCGACAGGGCGAGGCCGGGGAGCTGTTTTTT
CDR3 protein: CAWNRQGEAGELFF

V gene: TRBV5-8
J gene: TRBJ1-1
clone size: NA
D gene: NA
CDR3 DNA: TGTGCCAGCAGCTTGCGGTTCCGTCGGGACACTGAAGCTTTCTTT
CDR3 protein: CASSLRFRRDTEAFF

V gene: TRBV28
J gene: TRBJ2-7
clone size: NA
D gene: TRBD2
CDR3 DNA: TGTGCCAGCAGGGGTAGCGGGGACTCCTACGAGCAGTACTTC
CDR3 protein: CASRGSGDSYEQYF

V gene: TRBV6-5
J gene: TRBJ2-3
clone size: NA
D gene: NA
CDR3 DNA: TGTGCCAGCAGTTACTCGGGGGCTAGCACAGATACGCAGTATTTT
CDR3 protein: CASSYSGASTDTQYF

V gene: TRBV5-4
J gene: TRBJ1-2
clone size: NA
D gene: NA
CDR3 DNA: TGTGCCAGCAGCCCGGGAGGGGTCAGGAGGAACTATGGCTACACCTTC
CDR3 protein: CASSPGGVRRNYGYTF

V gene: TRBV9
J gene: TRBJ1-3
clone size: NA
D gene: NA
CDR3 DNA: TGTGCCAGCCTAGGACAGGGAAACACCATATATTTT
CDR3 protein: CASLGQGNTIYF

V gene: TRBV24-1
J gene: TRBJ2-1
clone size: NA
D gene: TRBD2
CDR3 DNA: TGTGCCACCAGTGATGTGGGCCAGCGGGGGTTGGACAATGAGCAGTTCTTC
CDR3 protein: CATSDVGQRGLDNEQFF

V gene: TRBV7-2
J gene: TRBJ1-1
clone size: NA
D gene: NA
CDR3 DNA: TGTGCCAGCAGCTTAGAGAGGAACACTGAGGCTTTCTTT
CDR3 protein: CASSLERNTEAFF

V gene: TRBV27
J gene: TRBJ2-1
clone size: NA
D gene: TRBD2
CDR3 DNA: TGTGCCAGCAGAATTAGATCAGGACTAGCTTACAATGAGCAGTTCTTC
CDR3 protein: CASRIRSGLAYNEQFF

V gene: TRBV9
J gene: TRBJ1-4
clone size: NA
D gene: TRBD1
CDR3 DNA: TGTGCCAGCAGCGTATTAGGGGGCGGTAATGAAAAACTGTTTTTT
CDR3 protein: CASSVLGGGNEKLFF

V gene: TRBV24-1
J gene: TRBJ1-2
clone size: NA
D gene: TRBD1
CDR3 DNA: TGTGCCACCAGTTCTCCCGGGACAGCGTATGGCTACACCTTC
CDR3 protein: CATSSPGTAYGYTF

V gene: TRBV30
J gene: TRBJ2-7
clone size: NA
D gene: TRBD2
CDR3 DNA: TGTGCCTGGGGAGCGGGGGGCAACGAGCAGTACTTC
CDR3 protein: CAWGAGGNEQYF

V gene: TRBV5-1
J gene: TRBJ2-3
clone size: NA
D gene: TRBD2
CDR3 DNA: TGCGCCAGCAGCTCCCTTGGGGGGGTTAGCACAGATACGCAGTATTTT
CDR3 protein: CASSSLGGVSTDTQYF

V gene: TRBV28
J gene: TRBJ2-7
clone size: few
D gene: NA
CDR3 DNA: TGTGCCAGCAGTTGGGGGGGTAACTTTGGACAGGGCAGTGGCGAGCAGTACTTC
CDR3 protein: CASSWGGNFGQGSGEQYF

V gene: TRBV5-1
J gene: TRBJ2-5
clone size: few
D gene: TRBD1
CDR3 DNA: TGCGCCAGCAGATGGACAGGGAGGCAAGAGACCCAGTACTTC
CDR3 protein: CASRWTGRQETQYF

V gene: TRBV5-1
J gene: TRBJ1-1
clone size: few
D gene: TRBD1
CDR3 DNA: TGCGCCAGCAGCTATGCCGGGACAGGGGTGAACACTGAAGCTTTCTTT
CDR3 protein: CASSYAGTGVNTEAFF

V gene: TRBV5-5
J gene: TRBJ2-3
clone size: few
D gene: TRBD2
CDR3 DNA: TGTGCCAGCAGCTTAAGTGGGACTAGCGGGGTAGATACGCAGTATTTT
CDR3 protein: CASSLSGTSGVDTQYF

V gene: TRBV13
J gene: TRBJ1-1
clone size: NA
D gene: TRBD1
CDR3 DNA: TGTGCCAGCGTCCTGGGGGGACAGGGGTGGACTGAAGCTTTCTTT
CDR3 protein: CASVLGGQGWTEAFF

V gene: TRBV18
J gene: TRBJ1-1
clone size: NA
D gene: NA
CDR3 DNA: TGTGCCAGCTCACCGGAGGGGGGGCATGGGAACACTGAAGCTTTCTTT
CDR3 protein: CASSPEGGHGNTEAFF

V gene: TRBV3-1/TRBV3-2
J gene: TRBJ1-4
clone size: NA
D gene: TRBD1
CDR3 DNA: TGTGCCAGCAACAATCCGGGACAGGGGAATGAAAAACTGTTTTTT
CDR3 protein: CASNNPGQGNEKLFF

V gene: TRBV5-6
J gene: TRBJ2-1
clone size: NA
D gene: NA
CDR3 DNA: TGTGCCAGCAGCCCCACGGGAGTACGCAACAATGAGCAGTTCTTC
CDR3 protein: CASSPTGVRNNEQFF

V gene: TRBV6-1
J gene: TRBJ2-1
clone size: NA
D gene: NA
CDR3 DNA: TGTGCCAGCAGTGAAGCACTTCCGGGTATCGTGGGCAATGAGCAGTTCTTC
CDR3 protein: CASSEALPGIVGNEQFF

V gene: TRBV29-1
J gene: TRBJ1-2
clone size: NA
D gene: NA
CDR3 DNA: TGCAGCGTCAGAAGCGGGACGGTCTCCGGCTACACCTTC
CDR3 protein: CSVRSGTVSGYTF

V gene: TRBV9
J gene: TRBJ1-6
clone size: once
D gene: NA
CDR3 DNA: TGTGCCATTCCCTGCGCCTCCTATAATTCACCCCTCCACTTT
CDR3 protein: CAIPCASYNSPLHF

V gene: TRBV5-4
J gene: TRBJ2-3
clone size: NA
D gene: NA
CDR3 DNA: TGTGCCAGCAGCGTTCTAGGTGGCTCGGGGAACGCAGATACGCAGTATTTT
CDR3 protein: CASSVLGGSGNADTQYF

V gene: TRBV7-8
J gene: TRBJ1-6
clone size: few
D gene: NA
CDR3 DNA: TGTGCCAGCAGCTTACGACAGCGGGGTTCACCCCTCCACTTT
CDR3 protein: CASSLRQRGSPLHF

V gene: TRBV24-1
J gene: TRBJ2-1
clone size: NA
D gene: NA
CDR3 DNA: TGTGCCACCAGTGATATAGGAGGACCCTACAATGAGCAGTTCTTC
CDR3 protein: CATSDIGGPYNEQFF

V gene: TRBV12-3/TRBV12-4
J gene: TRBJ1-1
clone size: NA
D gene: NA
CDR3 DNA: TGTGCCAGCAGTTTAGTCGGGACTGCAGAAGCTTTCTTT
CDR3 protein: CASSLVGTAEAFF

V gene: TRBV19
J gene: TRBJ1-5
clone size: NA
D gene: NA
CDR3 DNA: TGTGCCAGTAGTACTAGACTGTTAAATAGCAATCAGCCCCAGCATTTT
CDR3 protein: CASSTRLLNSNQPQHF

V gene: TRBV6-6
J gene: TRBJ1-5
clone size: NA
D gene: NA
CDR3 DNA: TGTGCCAGCATCCTGAATCAGCCCCAGCATTTT
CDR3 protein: CASILNQPQHF

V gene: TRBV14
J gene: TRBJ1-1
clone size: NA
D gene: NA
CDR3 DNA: TGTGCCAGCAGCCTTAGGAGGACAGCCGGAATAAACACTGAAGCTTTCTTT
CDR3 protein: CASSLRRTAGINTEAFF

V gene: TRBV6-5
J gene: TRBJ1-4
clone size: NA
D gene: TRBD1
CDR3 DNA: TGTGCCAGCAGTTACTCGACAGGGGGTGAAAAACTGTTTTTT
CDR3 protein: CASSYSTGGEKLFF

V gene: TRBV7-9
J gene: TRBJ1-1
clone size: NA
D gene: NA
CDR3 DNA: TGTGCCAGCAGCTTAGCGAGGTTGCGCCTTGGGTACACTGAAGCTTTCTTT
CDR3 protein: CASSLARLRLGYTEAFF

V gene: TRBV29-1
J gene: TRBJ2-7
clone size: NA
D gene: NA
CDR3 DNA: TGCAGCGTTGAAGATAGGGGCAGGGGCGGCGAGCAGTACTTC
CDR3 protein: CSVEDRGRGGEQYF

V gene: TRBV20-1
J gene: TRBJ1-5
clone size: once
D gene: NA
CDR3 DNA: TGCAGTGCTAGTCACAGTCATAGCAATCAGCCCCAGCATTTT
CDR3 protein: CSASHSHSNQPQHF

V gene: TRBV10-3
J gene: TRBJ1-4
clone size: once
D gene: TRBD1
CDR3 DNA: TGTGCCATCAGTGAAGGGACAGGGGGCAGAAATGAAAAACTGTTTTTT
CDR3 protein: CAISEGTGGRNEKLFF

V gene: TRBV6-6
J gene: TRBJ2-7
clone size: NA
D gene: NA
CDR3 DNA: TGTGCCAGCAGTTACTCGTCTAATTACGAGCAGTACTTC
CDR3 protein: CASSYSSNYEQYF

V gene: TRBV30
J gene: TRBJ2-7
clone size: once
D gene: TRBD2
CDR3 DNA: TGTGCCTGGAGTAGGGCGGGAGGGCCCTCATACCTCAGCTCCTACGAGCAGTACTTC
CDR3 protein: CAWSRAGGPSYLSSYEQYF

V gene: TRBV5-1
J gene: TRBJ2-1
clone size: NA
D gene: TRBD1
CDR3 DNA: TGCGCCAGCAGCTTCACGACAGGGATAGCCAATGAGCAGTTCTTC
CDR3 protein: CASSFTTGIANEQFF

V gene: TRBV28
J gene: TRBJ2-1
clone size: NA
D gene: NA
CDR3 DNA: TGTGCCAGCAGGGGGTCTTGGGGGCGCCAGGGAAATGAGCAGTTCTTC
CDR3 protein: CASRGSWGRQGNEQFF

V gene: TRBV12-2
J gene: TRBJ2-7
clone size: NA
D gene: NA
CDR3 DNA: TGTGCAAGTCGCCTTACTAGCGGTCTCTCCTACGAGCAGTACTTC
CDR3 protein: CASRLTSGLSYEQYF

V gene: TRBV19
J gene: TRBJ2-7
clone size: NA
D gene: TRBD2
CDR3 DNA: TGTGCCAGTAGTATTGGCGGGAGCGGGTACTACGAGCAGTACTTC
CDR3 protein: CASSIGGSGYYEQYF

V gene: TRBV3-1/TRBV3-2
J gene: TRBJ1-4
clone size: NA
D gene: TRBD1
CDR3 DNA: TGTGCCAGCAGCTTAACAGGGGGCGAAGGTAATGAAAAACTGTTTTTT
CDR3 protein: CASSLTGGEGNEKLFF

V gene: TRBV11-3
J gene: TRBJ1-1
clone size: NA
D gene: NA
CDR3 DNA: TGTGCCAGCAGCATAGAGTCGGGGAACACTGAAGCTTTCTTT
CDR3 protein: CASSIESGNTEAFF

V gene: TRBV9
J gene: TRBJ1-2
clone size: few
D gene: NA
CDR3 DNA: TGTGCCAGCAGCGTAGAAGAACATACATCAAATAACTATGGCTACACCTTC
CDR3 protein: CASSVEEHTSNNYGYTF

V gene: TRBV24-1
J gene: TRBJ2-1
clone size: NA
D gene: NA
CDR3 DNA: TGTGCCACCAGGGCAGCTAGCTACAACAATGAGCAGTTCTTC
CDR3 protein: CATRAASYNNEQFF

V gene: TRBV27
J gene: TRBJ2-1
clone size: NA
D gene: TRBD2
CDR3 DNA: TGTGCCAGCAGTTTAAATAGCGGGAGAGCATACAATGAGCAGTTCTTC
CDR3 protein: CASSLNSGRAYNEQFF